This T cell receptor (beta chain) was obtained from a study of shared clonotypes between healthy human individuals. Every immunoSEQ plate was one replicate of a subset's evenly spread DNA. In the original processing: Junction-only sequences without quality scores came from ImmunoSEQ, so filtering differed. Assay used: immunoSEQ multiplex PCR; TCRdb lists only in-frame clones, some missing. That table supplies the V and J calls and clone size; D and trimming were determined from the DNA. The sample consists of about 560,000 clones, roughly 79% of them appearing once. CDR1 is MNHEY and CDR2 is SVGAGI in the germline V gene. V lost 2 bases to trimming and J lost 2 bases, with 11 bases between them. This CDR3 has 15 amino acids.

The rearrangement uses TRBV6-5 and TRBJ2-3; tentatively, D is TRBD1 or TRBD2 (5 bases each). Input material: PBMCs. The TCR was taken from a woman aged 40 to 55 in good health. Some clones in this sample may be carry-over from other donors' samples. The CDR3 coding sequence is TGTGCCAGCAGTTACGGGGCGGGTACCACAGATACGCAGTATTTT. Translating it yields CASSYGAGTTDTQYF.